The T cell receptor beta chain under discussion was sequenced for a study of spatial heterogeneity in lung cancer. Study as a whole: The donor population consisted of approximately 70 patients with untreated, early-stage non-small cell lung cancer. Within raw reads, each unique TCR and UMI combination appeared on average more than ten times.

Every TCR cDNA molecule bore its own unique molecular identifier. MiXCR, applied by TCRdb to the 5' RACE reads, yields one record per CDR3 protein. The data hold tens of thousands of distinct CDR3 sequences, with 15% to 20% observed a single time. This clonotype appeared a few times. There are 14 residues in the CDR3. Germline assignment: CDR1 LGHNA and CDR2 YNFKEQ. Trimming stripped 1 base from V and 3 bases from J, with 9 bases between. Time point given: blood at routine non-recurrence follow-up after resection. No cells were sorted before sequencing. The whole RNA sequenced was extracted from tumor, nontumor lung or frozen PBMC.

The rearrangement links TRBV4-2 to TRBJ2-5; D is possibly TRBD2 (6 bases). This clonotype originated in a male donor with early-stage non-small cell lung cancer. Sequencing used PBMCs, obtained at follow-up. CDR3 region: CASSQVGTEETQYF. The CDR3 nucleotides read TGTGCCAGCAGCCAAGTTGGGACTGAAGAGACCCAGTACTTC.